The table lists the clone carrying this TCR beta chain with a few counts. Its cognate antigen is unknown. Germline loops: CDR1 LNHNV, CDR2 YYDKDF (reference sequence). There are 18 residues in the CDR3. After removal of 0 bases from V and 0 bases from J, the junction contained 7 bases not matched to a gene. This PCR relied on a set of 60 Vbeta primers and 13 Jbeta primers. Clones were read by immunoSEQ multiplex PCR, and TCRdb kept only the in-frame ones, dropping some. The sample lists 150,000 or so clones; 76% were seen once. Though nominally healthy at sampling, donors likely had unrecorded immune exposures. The source of the sample is a study of cytomegalovirus exposure and HLA in healthy donors. Study-wide findings and caveats: Cytomegalovirus-associated status was assigned to 150 or so TCR beta chains. In a later analysis, a genetic analysis reported fewer productive-TCR N-insertions in an Asian-associated ancestry cluster than the cohort average.

J is TRBJ1-3 and V is TRBV15, with TRBD1 identical over 8 bases. This receptor was taken from a female donor in good health and CMV-seronegative. Material for sequencing was PBMCs. Written as DNA, the CDR3 is TGTGCCACCAGCAGAGATATAGTTGGACAGGGCTCTGGAAACACCATATATTTT. It specifies CATSRDIVGQGSGNTIYF.